These T cell receptor beta chains were read from a single sample in a study of blood T cell repertoires in COVID-19. Sequencing used immunoSEQ multiplex PCR; TCRdb keeps in-frame clones, though not all of them. This repertoire shows hundreds of thousands of clones, about nine tenths found once; its top ten account for roughly 1.6%. Sequencing input: peripheral blood. The origin of the receptors is a woman in her thirties or forties who had recovered from COVID-19. CDR3s include the opening cysteine and the closing phenylalanine or tryptophan. Each record gives: J gene, clone size, V gene, D gene, CDR3 DNA, CDR3 protein. A D gene is named only where the DNA matches it firmly. The size entry is marked missing in some rows and otherwise reads once, few, many or a size class.

>TRBJ1-6|.|TRBV28|.
TGTGCCAGCACTCCGATGACAGTTAACCTTCCCTATAATTCACCCCTCCACTTT
CASTPMTVNLPYNSPLHF
>TRBJ1-2|.|TRBV7-9|TRBD1
TGTGCCAGCAGCTTAGGGGGACAGGGGATTGTTGGCTACACCTTC
CASSLGGQGIVGYTF
>TRBJ1-1|.|TRBV6-2/TRBV6-3|.
TGTGCCAGCAGTTACTTCCCCAGGGCCGGAACTGAAGCTTTCTTT
CASSYFPRAGTEAFF
>TRBJ1-2|.|TRBV11-3|.
TGTGCCAGCAGCTTCGGGGACTATGGCTACACCTTC
CASSFGDYGYTF
>TRBJ1-2|once|TRBV6-5|TRBD1
TGTGCCAGCAGTTACGGGACAGGGGGTGGCTACACCTTC
CASSYGTGGGYTF
>TRBJ1-5|.|TRBV7-4|TRBD1
TGTGCCAGCAGCTCCTGCATTACCCCGTCGGGACAGGGGGCACATCAGCCCCAGCATTTT
CASSSCITPSGQGAHQPQHF
>TRBJ2-3|.|TRBV5-4|TRBD2
TGTGCCAGCAGCAAAGGGACTAGCAGGTCAGATACGCAGTATTTT
CASSKGTSRSDTQYF
>TRBJ2-5|.|TRBV2|TRBD2
TGTGCCAGCAGTGTGGGAGCGGGGGGCGCGGAGACCCAGTACTTC
CASSVGAGGAETQYF
>TRBJ1-2|.|TRBV5-4|.
TGTGCCAGCAGCTTGTGGCGAGGGAACTATGGCTACACCTTC
CASSLWRGNYGYTF
>TRBJ2-7|.|TRBV7-9|TRBD1
TGTGCCAGCAGCTTGGGGGACAGGGTACACGAGCAGTACTTC
CASSLGDRVHEQYF
>TRBJ2-2|.|TRBV4-1|TRBD2
TGCGCCAGCAGCCAAGGGCCTAGCGGGCCCCCCACCGGGGAGCTGTTTTTT
CASSQGPSGPPTGELFF
>TRBJ1-2|.|TRBV7-9|.
TGTGCCAGCAGCTTAGCCCAGGGGCAGGATTCCTTTTTCTACACCTTC
CASSLAQGQDSFFYTF
>TRBJ1-1|once|TRBV19|.
TGTGCCAGTAGTATAAGTGGCGGGGACACTGAAGCTTTCTTT
CASSISGGDTEAFF
>TRBJ1-2|.|TRBV6-5|TRBD1
TGTGCCAGCAGGGCTTTGAGACAGGGATTTGGTGGCTACACCTTC
CASRALRQGFGGYTF
>TRBJ1-1|.|TRBV5-1|TRBD1
TGCGCCAGCAGCTTTCTGGGACAGGCGGATACTGAAGCTTTCTTT
CASSFLGQADTEAFF
>TRBJ2-1|.|TRBV11-2|.
TGTGCCAGCAGCATTACAGGGGAGCAGTTCTTC
CASSITGEQFF
>TRBJ1-2|.|TRBV4-3|TRBD1
TGCGCCAGCAGCCAAGGGGCGGGGGACAGGGAAACGGATTATGGCTACACCTTC
CASSQGAGDRETDYGYTF
>TRBJ2-1|.|TRBV6-2/TRBV6-3|.
TGTGCCAGCAGTTTCCCCCCCAGTACGAATGAGCAGTTCTTC
CASSFPPSTNEQFF
>TRBJ2-3|.|TRBV4-3|.
TGCGCCAGCAGCCAAGATGGCAACACAGATACGCAGTATTTT
CASSQDGNTDTQYF
>TRBJ2-7|.|TRBV2|TRBD1
TGTGCCAGCAGTTACCGGGACAGGGGGCGGGACGAGCAGTACTTC
CASSYRDRGRDEQYF
>TRBJ1-2|once|TRBV4-1|.
TGCGCCAGCAGCCAAGATTGGGGTCGGGGCTATGGCTACACCTTC
CASSQDWGRGYGYTF
>TRBJ1-2|.|TRBV10-3|TRBD1
TGTGCCATCAGTGAGCCGGGACAGGGGGGGAGGTATGGCTACACCTTC
CAISEPGQGGRYGYTF
>TRBJ1-2|.|TRBV18|.
TGTGCCAGCTCACCACAGCTCCTAGGAGGCTACACCTTC
CASSPQLLGGYTF
>TRBJ2-7|.|TRBV6-5|TRBD2
TGTGCCAGCAGTTACGCGGGGGGTGGTTTTTACTACGAGCAGTACTTC
CASSYAGGGFYYEQYF
>TRBJ2-7|.|TRBV15|.
TGTGCCACCCGCAGAGGAGGGCCCGACGAGCAGTACTTC
CATRRGGPDEQYF
>TRBJ2-2|.|TRBV9|TRBD2
TGTGCCAGCAGTAGCGGGGGGACCTACACCGGGGAGCTGTTTTTT
CASSSGGTYTGELFF
>TRBJ2-1|.|TRBV9|.
TGTGCCAGCAGCCCCCGTCGCTCCTACAATGAGCAGTTCTTC
CASSPRRSYNEQFF
>TRBJ1-2|.|TRBV18|.
TGTGCCAGCTCACTTACCGGGACATATGGCTACACCTTC
CASSLTGTYGYTF
>TRBJ1-6|.|TRBV7-9|.
TGTGCCAGCAGCTTAATCAGTAATTCACCCCTCCACTTT
CASSLISNSPLHF
>TRBJ2-2|.|TRBV19|.
TGTGCCAGTAGTCGCTGGCGACTTCCCGGGGAGCTGTTTTTT
CASSRWRLPGELFF
>TRBJ2-3|.|TRBV6-5|TRBD1
TGTGCCAGCAGTTACCGGCTACAGGGGAGTTCGGATACGCAGTATTTT
CASSYRLQGSSDTQYF
>TRBJ2-3|.|TRBV5-1|.
TGCGCCAGCAACATAGGGGCTTCCACAGATACGCAGTATTTT
CASNIGASTDTQYF
>TRBJ2-2|.|TRBV7-8|TRBD1
TGTGCCAGCAGCGCCTTAACAGGGGGCCGGACGAGCACCGGGGAGCTGTTTTTT
CASSALTGGRTSTGELFF
>TRBJ1-1|.|TRBV7-9|.
TGTGCCAGCAGCTTAGTCAGGAGGGGCGCTGAAGCTTTCTTT
CASSLVRRGAEAFF
>TRBJ1-6|.|TRBV5-6|TRBD1
TGTGCCAGCAGCTCGCCTAAATCTACAGGGGGGATGAGAAGCTCACCCCTCCACTTT
CASSSPKSTGGMRSSPLHF
>TRBJ2-3|.|TRBV5-1|TRBD2
TGCGCCAGCAGCCCCGGGAGGAAAGATACGCAGTATTTT
CASSPGRKDTQYF
>TRBJ2-7|few|TRBV6-5|.
TGTGCCACTTCCGACGGGGGAGCGAACGAGCAGTACTTC
CATSDGGANEQYF
>TRBJ2-5|.|TRBV20-1|.
TGCAGTGCTATTCCTCTGAGAACCCAGTACTTC
CSAIPLRTQYF
>TRBJ1-5|.|TRBV29-1|.
TGCAGCGCCGGGGGTGGGTTTAGCAATCAGCCCCAGCATTTT
CSAGGGFSNQPQHF
>TRBJ1-4|.|TRBV7-6|.
TGTGCCAGCAGCCTACCTGAAGCAACTAATGAAAAACTGTTTTTT
CASSLPEATNEKLFF
>TRBJ2-5|.|TRBV19|TRBD1
TGTGCCAGTAGTACAACAGGGGTAGAGACCCAGTACTTC
CASSTTGVETQYF
>TRBJ1-1|.|TRBV5-6|TRBD1
TGTGCCAGCAGCCCCGGGACAGGTTGGGGGACCAGCCAAAAGTTT
CASSPGTGWGTSQKF
>TRBJ1-2|.|TRBV11-2|.
TGTGCCAGCAGCTTAGAGGGCTCTGGCTACACCTTC
CASSLEGSGYTF
>TRBJ2-7|.|TRBV28|.
TGTGCCAGCAGTATCTACAGGGACTCCTACGAGCAGTACTTC
CASSIYRDSYEQYF
>TRBJ1-5|once|TRBV29-1|TRBD1
TGCAGCGTTGATGGCGGGACAGGGAATCAGCCCCAGCATTTT
CSVDGGTGNQPQHF
>TRBJ1-1|.|TRBV19|TRBD1
TGTGCCAGTAGCTCAGTCGGGGACAGGGGAGCTTTCTTT
CASSSVGDRGAFF
>TRBJ1-1|.|TRBV6-5|.
TGTGCCAGCAGCCTTCCTGGTAGTTCTGAAGCTTTCTTT
CASSLPGSSEAFF
>TRBJ2-7|few|TRBV7-9|TRBD1
TGTGCCAGCAGCTTAGGGGACAGGGTTTCTGACGAGCAGTACTTC
CASSLGDRVSDEQYF
>TRBJ1-1|.|TRBV14|.
TGTGCCAGCAGCCAATCAGGGGCAGGGGCTTTCTTT
CASSQSGAGAFF
>TRBJ2-2|few|TRBV3-1/TRBV3-2|TRBD2
TGTGCCAGCACCCTCCGGGGGGCCGGGGAGCTGTTTTTT
CASTLRGAGELFF
>TRBJ1-2|.|TRBV2|.
TGTGCCAGCACTTTAGCCAAACCGGGCTATGGCTACACCTTC
CASTLAKPGYGYTF